These T cell receptor beta chains were read from a single sample in a study of human T cells and chemical hapten exposure. TCRdb recomputed calls from the RACE reads with MiXCR, one row per CDR3 protein. This sample has some 400,000 distinct CDR3 sequences, with 4% to 6% found just once. Sample: whole blood, taken in connection with sensitization to the hapten diphenylcyclopropenone (DPC). Receptors originate from a woman aged 45-59 years with alopecia areata. Some clones in this sample may be carry-over from other donors' samples. The CDR3 runs from the conserved cysteine through the conserved F or W. A D gene is named only where the DNA matches it firmly. For some rows the clone size is stated as once, few or many, or as a class when expanded; others skip it.

D gene: -
J gene: TRBJ1-3
V gene: TRBV7-2
clone size: many
CDR3 protein: CASSRAWGSGNTIYF
CDR3 DNA: TGTGCCAGCAGCCGCGCTTGGGGCTCTGGAAACACCATATATTTT

D gene: TRBD1
J gene: TRBJ2-5
V gene: TRBV2
clone size: few
CDR3 protein: CASSGTGGKTQYF
CDR3 DNA: TGTGCCAGCAGTGGGACAGGGGGAAAGACCCAGTACTTC

D gene: -
J gene: TRBJ2-7
V gene: TRBV5-5
clone size: many
CDR3 protein: CASSPGESYEQYF
CDR3 DNA: TGTGCCAGCAGCCCGGGGGAGTCCTACGAGCAGTACTTC

D gene: -
J gene: TRBJ1-1
V gene: TRBV3-1
clone size: few
CDR3 protein: CASSPAGAEAFF
CDR3 DNA: TGTGCCAGCAGCCCCGCGGGGGCTGAAGCTTTCTTT

D gene: -
J gene: TRBJ1-1
V gene: TRBV6-6
clone size: -
CDR3 protein: CASRTGINTEAFF
CDR3 DNA: TGTGCCAGCAGAACAGGGATTAACACTGAAGCTTTCTTT

D gene: TRBD1
J gene: TRBJ2-3
V gene: TRBV20-1
clone size: many
CDR3 protein: CSARPGTGWDTQYF
CDR3 DNA: TGCAGTGCTAGACCCGGGACAGGGTGGGATACGCAGTATTTT

D gene: -
J gene: TRBJ1-5
V gene: TRBV13
clone size: many
CDR3 protein: CASSLGPQPQHF
CDR3 DNA: TGTGCCAGCAGCTTAGGCCCTCAGCCCCAGCATTTT

D gene: -
J gene: TRBJ2-3
V gene: TRBV7-2
clone size: few
CDR3 protein: CASSFEGRTDTQYF
CDR3 DNA: TGTGCCAGCAGCTTTGAAGGGCGTACAGATACGCAGTATTTT

D gene: -
J gene: TRBJ1-6
V gene: TRBV6-5
clone size: few
CDR3 protein: CASSYSSGSSSYNSPLHF
CDR3 DNA: TGTGCCAGCAGTTACTCGTCGGGGTCGAGCTCCTATAATTCACCCCTCCACTTT

D gene: -
J gene: TRBJ2-3
V gene: TRBV5-1
clone size: -
CDR3 protein: CASRRTTSTDTQYF
CDR3 DNA: TGCGCCAGCAGGAGGACTACTTCCACAGATACGCAGTATTTT

D gene: -
J gene: TRBJ2-7
V gene: TRBV10-3
clone size: -
CDR3 protein: CAISSEGAYEQYF
CDR3 DNA: TGTGCCATCAGTTCAGAGGGAGCCTACGAGCAGTACTTC

D gene: TRBD2
J gene: TRBJ2-4
V gene: TRBV29-1
clone size: few
CDR3 protein: CSGNPFRLAGPKNIQYF
CDR3 DNA: TGCAGCGGGAACCCTTTTCGACTAGCGGGGCCTAAAAACATTCAGTACTTC

D gene: TRBD2
J gene: TRBJ2-7
V gene: TRBV3-1
clone size: -
CDR3 protein: CASSHPSGNYEQYF
CDR3 DNA: TGTGCCAGCAGCCACCCTAGCGGGAACTACGAGCAGTACTTC

D gene: -
J gene: TRBJ1-1
V gene: TRBV4-1
clone size: -
CDR3 protein: CASSQPFTENTEAFF
CDR3 DNA: TGCGCCAGCAGCCAACCCTTTACTGAGAACACTGAAGCTTTCTTT

D gene: -
J gene: TRBJ2-3
V gene: TRBV27
clone size: many
CDR3 protein: CASGPWLTGILPDTQYF
CDR3 DNA: TGTGCCAGCGGTCCATGGTTAACCGGAATCCTCCCAGATACGCAGTATTTT

D gene: -
J gene: TRBJ2-3
V gene: TRBV7-3
clone size: many
CDR3 protein: CASSPGLSSTDTQYF
CDR3 DNA: TGTGCCAGCAGCCCGGGGTTAAGTAGCACAGATACGCAGTATTTT

D gene: -
J gene: TRBJ2-3
V gene: TRBV24-1
clone size: many
CDR3 protein: CATSVGASSTDTQYF
CDR3 DNA: TGTGCCACCAGTGTTGGGGCCTCTAGCACAGATACGCAGTATTTT

D gene: -
J gene: TRBJ2-2
V gene: TRBV18
clone size: few
CDR3 protein: CASSVNQARYNTGELFF
CDR3 DNA: TGTGCCAGCTCCGTAAACCAGGCCAGATATAACACCGGGGAGCTGTTTTTT

D gene: -
J gene: TRBJ1-4
V gene: TRBV7-8
clone size: few
CDR3 protein: CASSLGGPTTNEKLFF
CDR3 DNA: TGTGCCAGCAGCTTAGGGGGGCCTACAACTAATGAAAAACTGTTTTTT

D gene: -
J gene: TRBJ2-3
V gene: TRBV24-1
clone size: many
CDR3 protein: CATSDPGLSTDTQYF
CDR3 DNA: TGTGCCACCAGTGACCCAGGACTGAGCACAGATACGCAGTATTTT

D gene: -
J gene: TRBJ2-2
V gene: TRBV6-5
clone size: many
CDR3 protein: CASRPSRGLATGELFF
CDR3 DNA: TGTGCCAGCAGACCCTCCCGGGGGCTAGCCACCGGGGAGCTGTTTTTT

D gene: -
J gene: TRBJ2-1
V gene: TRBV6-2/TRBV6-3
clone size: few
CDR3 protein: CASSSDGRSSYNEQFF
CDR3 DNA: TGTGCCAGCAGCTCGGACGGACGGAGCTCCTACAATGAGCAGTTCTTC

D gene: TRBD1
J gene: TRBJ1-2
V gene: TRBV3-1
clone size: many
CDR3 protein: CASSPKGAGEGYTF
CDR3 DNA: TGTGCCAGCAGCCCCAAGGGGGCAGGGGAAGGCTACACCTTC

D gene: -
J gene: TRBJ1-5
V gene: TRBV6-1
clone size: few
CDR3 protein: CASSGSQPQHF
CDR3 DNA: TGTGCCAGCAGTGGCAGTCAGCCCCAGCATTTT

D gene: TRBD1
J gene: TRBJ1-3
V gene: TRBV18
clone size: many
CDR3 protein: CASSRDSGNTIYF
CDR3 DNA: TGTGCCAGCTCGAGGGACAGCGGAAACACCATATATTTT

D gene: TRBD2
J gene: TRBJ2-7
V gene: TRBV10-3
clone size: many
CDR3 protein: CAISDRLAGNEQYF
CDR3 DNA: TGTGCCATCAGTGATAGACTAGCGGGGAACGAGCAGTACTTC

D gene: TRBD1
J gene: TRBJ1-1
V gene: TRBV20-1
clone size: many
CDR3 protein: CSATSGAGGRGNTEAFF
CDR3 DNA: TGCAGTGCTACCAGCGGGGCAGGGGGAAGGGGGAACACTGAAGCTTTCTTT

D gene: TRBD2
J gene: TRBJ2-5
V gene: TRBV28
clone size: many
CDR3 protein: CASSSMGGSETQYF
CDR3 DNA: TGTGCCAGCAGTTCGATGGGAGGGTCTGAGACCCAGTACTTC

D gene: TRBD1
J gene: TRBJ2-3
V gene: TRBV6-6
clone size: many
CDR3 protein: CASSYRDDRAPDTQYF
CDR3 DNA: TGTGCCAGCAGTTACAGAGATGACAGGGCCCCAGATACGCAGTATTTT

D gene: TRBD2
J gene: TRBJ2-1
V gene: TRBV5-4
clone size: many
CDR3 protein: CASSPPRTSGLDEQFF
CDR3 DNA: TGTGCCAGCAGCCCCCCGAGGACTAGCGGGTTGGATGAGCAGTTCTTC

D gene: -
J gene: TRBJ1-5
V gene: TRBV20-1
clone size: -
CDR3 protein: CSADPQGLGYSNQPQHF
CDR3 DNA: TGCAGTGCTGACCCCCAGGGATTGGGGTATAGCAATCAGCCCCAGCATTTT

D gene: -
J gene: TRBJ2-5
V gene: TRBV7-3
clone size: many
CDR3 protein: CASSPPGQPETQYF
CDR3 DNA: TGTGCCAGCAGCCCCCCCGGACAGCCGGAGACCCAGTACTTC

D gene: TRBD1
J gene: TRBJ2-7
V gene: TRBV6-5
clone size: few
CDR3 protein: CAAGQGARNEQYF
CDR3 DNA: TGTGCCGCGGGGCAGGGGGCGCGCAACGAGCAGTACTTC

D gene: TRBD2
J gene: TRBJ2-3
V gene: TRBV20-1
clone size: many
CDR3 protein: CSARDMGTSGGHSTDTQYF
CDR3 DNA: TGCAGTGCTAGAGATATGGGGACTAGCGGGGGGCATAGCACAGATACGCAGTATTTT

D gene: -
J gene: TRBJ2-3
V gene: TRBV11-2
clone size: few
CDR3 protein: CASSHLRGYTDTQYF
CDR3 DNA: TGTGCCAGCAGTCATCTCAGGGGCTACACAGATACGCAGTATTTT

D gene: TRBD2
J gene: TRBJ2-5
V gene: TRBV5-1
clone size: many
CDR3 protein: CASSWTSRETQYF
CDR3 DNA: TGCGCCAGCAGCTGGACTAGCAGGGAGACCCAGTACTTC

D gene: TRBD2
J gene: TRBJ2-3
V gene: TRBV7-2
clone size: few
CDR3 protein: CASSLARLAGGPDTQYF
CDR3 DNA: TGTGCCAGCAGCTTAGCCAGACTAGCGGGGGGTCCAGATACGCAGTATTTT

D gene: TRBD1
J gene: TRBJ1-6
V gene: TRBV12-3/TRBV12-4
clone size: few
CDR3 protein: CASSERQGAHSPLHF
CDR3 DNA: TGTGCCAGCAGCGAACGGCAGGGGGCCCATTCACCCCTCCACTTT

D gene: -
J gene: TRBJ1-2
V gene: TRBV9
clone size: few
CDR3 protein: CASSARDGDYGYTF
CDR3 DNA: TGTGCCAGCAGCGCCCGGGACGGAGACTATGGCTACACCTTC

D gene: -
J gene: TRBJ2-2
V gene: TRBV7-2
clone size: -
CDR3 protein: CASSFQGRTGELFF
CDR3 DNA: TGTGCCAGCAGCTTTCAGGGACGGACCGGGGAGCTGTTTTTT

D gene: -
J gene: TRBJ2-7
V gene: TRBV5-1
clone size: few
CDR3 protein: CASSLKAPGTYEQYF
CDR3 DNA: TGCGCCAGCAGCTTGAAGGCACCAGGGACCTACGAGCAGTACTTC

D gene: -
J gene: TRBJ1-1
V gene: TRBV20-1
clone size: -
CDR3 protein: CSAREDRVNTEAFF
CDR3 DNA: TGCAGTGCTAGGGAGGACAGAGTGAACACTGAAGCTTTCTTT

D gene: TRBD2
J gene: TRBJ2-1
V gene: TRBV20-1
clone size: many
CDR3 protein: CSARPSGRAAEQFF
CDR3 DNA: TGCAGTGCTAGACCTAGCGGGAGGGCCGCTGAGCAGTTCTTC

D gene: TRBD2
J gene: TRBJ2-1
V gene: TRBV6-2/TRBV6-3
clone size: -
CDR3 protein: CASRPSGTYNEQFF
CDR3 DNA: TGTGCCAGCAGGCCTAGCGGGACCTACAATGAGCAGTTCTTC

D gene: -
J gene: TRBJ2-3
V gene: TRBV11-2
clone size: many
CDR3 protein: CASSSRANTQYF
CDR3 DNA: TGTGCCAGCAGCTCCCGGGCTAATACGCAGTATTTT

D gene: -
J gene: TRBJ2-7
V gene: TRBV7-6
clone size: many
CDR3 protein: CASSPFAGAENEQYF
CDR3 DNA: TGTGCCAGCAGCCCCTTTGCGGGGGCGGAGAACGAGCAGTACTTC

D gene: -
J gene: TRBJ1-6
V gene: TRBV18
clone size: few
CDR3 protein: CASSPRQANSPLHF
CDR3 DNA: TGTGCCAGCTCACCACGACAGGCGAATTCACCCCTCCACTTT

D gene: -
J gene: TRBJ1-1
V gene: TRBV28
clone size: few
CDR3 protein: CASSLMGFAALSEAFF
CDR3 DNA: TGTGCCAGCAGTTTAATGGGCTTTGCAGCTTTGTCCGAAGCTTTCTTT